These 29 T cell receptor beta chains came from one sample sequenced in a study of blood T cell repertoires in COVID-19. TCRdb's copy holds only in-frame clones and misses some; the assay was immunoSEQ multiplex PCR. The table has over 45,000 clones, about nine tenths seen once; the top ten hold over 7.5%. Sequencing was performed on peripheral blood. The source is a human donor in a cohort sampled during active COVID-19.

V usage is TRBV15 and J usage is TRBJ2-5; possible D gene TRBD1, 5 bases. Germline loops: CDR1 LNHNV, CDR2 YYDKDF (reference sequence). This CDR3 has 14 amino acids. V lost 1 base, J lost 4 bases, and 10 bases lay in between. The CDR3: CATSRVGGAETQYF. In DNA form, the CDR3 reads TGTGCCACCAGCAGAGTAGGTGGGGCAGAGACCCAGTACTTC.

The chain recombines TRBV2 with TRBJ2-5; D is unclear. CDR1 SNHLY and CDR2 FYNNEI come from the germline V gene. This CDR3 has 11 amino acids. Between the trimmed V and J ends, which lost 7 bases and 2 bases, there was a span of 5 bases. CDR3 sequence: CASKLQETQYF. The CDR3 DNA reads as TGTGCCAGCAAACTTCAAGAGACCCAGTACTTC.

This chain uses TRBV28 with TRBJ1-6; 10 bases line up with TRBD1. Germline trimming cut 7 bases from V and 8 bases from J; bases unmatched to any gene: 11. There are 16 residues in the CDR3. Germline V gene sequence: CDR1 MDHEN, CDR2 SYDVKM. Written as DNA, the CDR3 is TGTGCCAGCACCCTTTTCGCGGGACAGGGGCATTCACCCCTCCACTTT. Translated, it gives CASTLFAGQGHSPLHF.

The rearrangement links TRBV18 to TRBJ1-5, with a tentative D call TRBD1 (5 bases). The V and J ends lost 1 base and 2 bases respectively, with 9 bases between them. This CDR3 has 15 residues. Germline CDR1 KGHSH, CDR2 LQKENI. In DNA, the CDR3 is TGTGCCAGCTCACCACTGAAAGGGGGCAATCAGCCCCAGCATTTT. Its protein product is CASSPLKGGNQPQHF.

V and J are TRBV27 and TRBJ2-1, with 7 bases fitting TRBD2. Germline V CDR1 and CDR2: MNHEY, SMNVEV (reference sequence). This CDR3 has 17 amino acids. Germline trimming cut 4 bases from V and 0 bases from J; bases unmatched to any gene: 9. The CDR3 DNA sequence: TGTGCCAGCAGTTCACCCTTCGGGGGGAACTCCTACAATGAGCAGTTCTTC. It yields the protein CASSSPFGGNSYNEQFF.

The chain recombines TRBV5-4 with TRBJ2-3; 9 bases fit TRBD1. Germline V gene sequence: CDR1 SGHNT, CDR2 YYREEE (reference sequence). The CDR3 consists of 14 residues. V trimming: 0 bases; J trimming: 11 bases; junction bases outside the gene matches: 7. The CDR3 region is CASSLAGDRVWQYF. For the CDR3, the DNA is TGTGCCAGCAGCTTGGCCGGGGACAGGGTTTGGCAGTATTTT.

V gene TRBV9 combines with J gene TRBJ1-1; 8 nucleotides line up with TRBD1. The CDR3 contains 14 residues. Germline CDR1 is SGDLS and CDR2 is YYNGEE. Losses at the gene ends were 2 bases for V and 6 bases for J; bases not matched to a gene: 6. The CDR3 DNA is TGTGCCAGCAGCGTCCTGACAGGGGCCTCTGAAGCTTTCTTT. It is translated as CASSVLTGASEAFF. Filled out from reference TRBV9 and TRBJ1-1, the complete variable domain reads DSGVTQTPKHLITATGQRVTLRCSPRSGDLSVYWYQQSLDQGLQFLIQYYNGEERAKGNILERFSAQQFPDLHSELNLSSLELGDSALYFCASSVLTGASEAFFGQGTRLTVV.

DNA of the CDR3: TGTGCCAGCAGCTTAGCGCTGGAGATAAACACTGAAGCTTTCTTT. As protein: CASSLALEINTEAFF. The chain links TRBV11-1 to TRBJ1-1; no clear D gene. CDR3 length: 15 residues. V lost 0 bases and J 2 bases, leaving 10 bases between the germline ends. Germline CDR1 reads SGHAT; CDR2 reads FQDESV (reference sequence). The complete variable domain, with remaining parts taken from reference TRBV11-1 and TRBJ1-1, reads EAEVAQSPRYKITEKSQAVAFWCDPISGHATLYWYRQILGQGPELLVQFQDESVVDDSQLPKDRFSAERLKGVDSTLKIQPAELGDSAMYLCASSLALEINTEAFFGQGTRLTVV.

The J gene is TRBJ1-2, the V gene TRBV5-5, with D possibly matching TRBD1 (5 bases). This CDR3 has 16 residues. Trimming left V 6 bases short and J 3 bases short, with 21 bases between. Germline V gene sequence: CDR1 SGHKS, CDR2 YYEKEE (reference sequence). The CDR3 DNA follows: TGTGCCAGCACCGGGACCGCCCCCGCGGGAGACTATGGCTACACCTTC. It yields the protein CASTGTAPAGDYGYTF.

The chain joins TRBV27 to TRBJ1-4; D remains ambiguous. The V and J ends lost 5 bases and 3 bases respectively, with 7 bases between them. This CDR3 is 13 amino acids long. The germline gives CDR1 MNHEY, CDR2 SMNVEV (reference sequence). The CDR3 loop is CASSGQSNEKLFF. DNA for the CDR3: TGTGCCAGCAGTGGGCAGTCTAATGAAAAACTGTTTTTT.

CDR3 residues: CASSRQGVQPQHF. CDR3 DNA: TGTGCCAGCAGTCGACAGGGTGTTCAGCCCCAGCATTTT. This chain uses TRBV7-2 with TRBJ1-5; TRBD1 matches 7 bases. V lost 6 bases, J lost 6 bases, and 5 bases stayed unmatched. The CDR3 has 13 amino acids. Germline loops: CDR1 SGHTA, CDR2 FQGNSA.

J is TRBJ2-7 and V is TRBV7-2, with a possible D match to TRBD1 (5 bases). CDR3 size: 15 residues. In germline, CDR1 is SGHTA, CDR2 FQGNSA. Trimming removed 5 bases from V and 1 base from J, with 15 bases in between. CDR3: CASSLSPQGSYEQYF. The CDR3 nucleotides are TGTGCCAGCAGCCTTTCCCCGCAGGGTTCCTACGAGCAGTACTTC.

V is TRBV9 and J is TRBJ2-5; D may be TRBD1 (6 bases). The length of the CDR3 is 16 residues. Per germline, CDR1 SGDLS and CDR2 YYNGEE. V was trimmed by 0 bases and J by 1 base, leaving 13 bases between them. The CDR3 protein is CASSVGLGGTQETQYF. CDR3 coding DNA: TGTGCCAGCAGCGTAGGTCTAGGGGGTACCCAAGAGACCCAGTACTTC.

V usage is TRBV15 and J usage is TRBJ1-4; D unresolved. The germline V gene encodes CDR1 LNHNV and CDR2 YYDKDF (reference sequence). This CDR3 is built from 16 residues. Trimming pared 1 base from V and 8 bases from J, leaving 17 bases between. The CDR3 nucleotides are TGTGCCACCAGCAGAGGCGCCGGGATTACGTCGGAAAAACTGTTTTTT. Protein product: CATSRGAGITSEKLFF.

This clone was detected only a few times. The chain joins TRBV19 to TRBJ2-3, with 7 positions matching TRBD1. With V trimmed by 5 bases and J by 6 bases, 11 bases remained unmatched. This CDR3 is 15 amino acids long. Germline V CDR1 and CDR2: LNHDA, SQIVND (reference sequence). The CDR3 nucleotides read TGTGCCAGTAGTTCCCCCCTCAGGGGGAAGGATACGCAGTATTTT. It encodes CASSSPLRGKDTQYF.

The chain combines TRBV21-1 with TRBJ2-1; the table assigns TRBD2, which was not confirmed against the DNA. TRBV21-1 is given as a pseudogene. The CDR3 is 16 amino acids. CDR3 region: CAARLIGTPANNEQFF. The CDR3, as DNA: TGTGCCGCTCGATTGATCGGGACTCCTGCCAACAATGAGCAGTTCTTC.

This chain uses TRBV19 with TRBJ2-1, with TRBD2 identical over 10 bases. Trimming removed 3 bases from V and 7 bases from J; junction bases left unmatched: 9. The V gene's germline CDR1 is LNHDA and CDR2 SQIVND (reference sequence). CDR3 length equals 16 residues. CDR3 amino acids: CASSILAGLARNEQFF. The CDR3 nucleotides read TGTGCCAGTAGTATTCTGGCGGGACTAGCGAGGAATGAGCAGTTCTTC.

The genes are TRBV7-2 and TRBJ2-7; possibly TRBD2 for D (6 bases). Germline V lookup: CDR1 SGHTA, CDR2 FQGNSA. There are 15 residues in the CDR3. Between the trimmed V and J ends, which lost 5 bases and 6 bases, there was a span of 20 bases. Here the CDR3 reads CASSTGIRAGGEQYF. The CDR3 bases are TGTGCCAGCAGCACCGGGATTAGGGCCGGGGGCGAGCAGTACTTC.

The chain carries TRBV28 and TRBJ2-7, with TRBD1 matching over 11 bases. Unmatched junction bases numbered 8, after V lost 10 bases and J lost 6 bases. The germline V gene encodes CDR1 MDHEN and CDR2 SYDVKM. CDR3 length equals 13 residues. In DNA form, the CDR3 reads TGTGCCACCCTCGGACAGGGGGCGTTCGAGCAGTACTTC. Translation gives CATLGQGAFEQYF.

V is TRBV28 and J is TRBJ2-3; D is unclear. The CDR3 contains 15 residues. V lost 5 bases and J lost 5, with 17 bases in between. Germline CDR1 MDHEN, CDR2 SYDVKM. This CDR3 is CASSTPRQSGDTQYF. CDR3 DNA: TGTGCCAGCAGTACCCCCAGACAATCAGGAGATACGCAGTATTTT.

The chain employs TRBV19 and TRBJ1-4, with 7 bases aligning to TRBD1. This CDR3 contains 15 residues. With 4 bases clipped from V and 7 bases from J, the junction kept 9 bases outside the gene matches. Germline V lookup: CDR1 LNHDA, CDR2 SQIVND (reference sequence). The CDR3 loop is CASSNPRDSVEKLFF. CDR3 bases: TGTGCCAGTAGTAATCCCCGGGACAGCGTTGAAAAACTGTTTTTT.

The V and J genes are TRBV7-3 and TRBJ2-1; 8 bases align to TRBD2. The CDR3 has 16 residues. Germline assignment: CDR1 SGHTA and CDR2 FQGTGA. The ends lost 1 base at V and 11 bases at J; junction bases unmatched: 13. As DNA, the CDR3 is TGTGCCAGCAGCTTAAATGGACTAACCAGCGGGAGTCAGCAGTTCTTC. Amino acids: CASSLNGLTSGSQQFF.

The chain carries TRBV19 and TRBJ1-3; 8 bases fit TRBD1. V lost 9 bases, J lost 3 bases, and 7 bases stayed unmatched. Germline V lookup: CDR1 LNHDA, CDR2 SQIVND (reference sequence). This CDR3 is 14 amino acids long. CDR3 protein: CASDQGARGNTIYF. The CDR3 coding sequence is TGTGCCAGCGATCAGGGGGCGCGTGGAAACACCATATATTTT.

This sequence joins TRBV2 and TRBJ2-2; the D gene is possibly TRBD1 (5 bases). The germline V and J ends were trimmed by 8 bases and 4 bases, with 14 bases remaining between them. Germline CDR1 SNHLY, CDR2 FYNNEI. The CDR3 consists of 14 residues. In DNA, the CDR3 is TGTGCCAGCTCGATAGGGGTAGGCACCGGGGAGCTGTTTTTT. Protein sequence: CASSIGVGTGELFF.

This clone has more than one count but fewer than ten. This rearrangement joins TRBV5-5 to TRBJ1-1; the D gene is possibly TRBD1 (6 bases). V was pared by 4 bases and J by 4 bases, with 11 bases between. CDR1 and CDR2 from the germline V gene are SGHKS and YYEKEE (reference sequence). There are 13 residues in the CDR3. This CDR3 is CASSPGASTEAFF. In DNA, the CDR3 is TGTGCCAGCAGCCCAGGGGCCTCCACTGAAGCTTTCTTT.

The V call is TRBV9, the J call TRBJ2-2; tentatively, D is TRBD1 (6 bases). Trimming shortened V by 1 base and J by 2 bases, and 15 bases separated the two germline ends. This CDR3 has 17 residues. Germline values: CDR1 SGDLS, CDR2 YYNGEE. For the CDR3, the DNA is TGTGCCAGCAGCGTAAGGAACAGGGCTGCCAACACCGGGGAGCTGTTTTTT. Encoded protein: CASSVRNRAANTGELFF.

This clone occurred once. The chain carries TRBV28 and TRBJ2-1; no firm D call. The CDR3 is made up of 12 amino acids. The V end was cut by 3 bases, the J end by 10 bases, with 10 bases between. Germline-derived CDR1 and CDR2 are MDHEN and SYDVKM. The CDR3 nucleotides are TGTGCCAGCAGTTTTGATCGGCGGGAGCAGTTCTTC. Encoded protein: CASSFDRREQFF.

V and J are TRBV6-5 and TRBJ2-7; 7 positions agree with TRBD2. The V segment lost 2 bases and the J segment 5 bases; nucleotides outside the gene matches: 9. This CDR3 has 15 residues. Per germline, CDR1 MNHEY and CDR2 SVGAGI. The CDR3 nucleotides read TGTGCCAGCAGTTACCCGGCAGCGGGGATGGACGAGCAGTACTTC. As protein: CASSYPAAGMDEQYF.

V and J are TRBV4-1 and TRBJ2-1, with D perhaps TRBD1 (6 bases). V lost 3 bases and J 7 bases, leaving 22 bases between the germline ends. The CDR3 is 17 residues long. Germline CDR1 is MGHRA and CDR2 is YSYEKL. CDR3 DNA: TGCGCCAGCAGCCATCCCTTCAAAGGGGGTAGAGCGAATGAGCAGTTCTTC. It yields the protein CASSHPFKGGRANEQFF.